This entry concerns a single TCR beta chain. This clone may be a read error of a much larger clone one base away. The time point was: sample taken at primary tumor resection. Tumor, nontumor lung or frozen PBMC supplied whole RNA that was sequenced unsorted. These data are taken from a study of spatial heterogeneity in lung cancer. Study-wide context: Each time, sequencing found more beta-chain sequences than alpha-chain sequences.

A unique molecular identifier was carried by every single TCR cDNA molecule. TCRdb re-called the 5' RACE reads through MiXCR, storing one row per CDR3 protein. The sample shows about 39,000 distinct CDR3 sequences, 3% to 3.5% of them seen only once. V lost 3 bases, J lost 7 bases, and 9 bases lay in between. CDR1 and CDR2 from the germline V gene are MNHEY and SVGAGI. The CDR3 runs to 13 residues. The sequencing used normal lung tissue next to the tumor, collected at surgery. J is TRBJ2-2 and V is TRBV6-5; no reliable D call. The clonotype comes from a male donor with early-stage non-small cell lung cancer. The CDR3 here is CASSYIKGGELFF. The CDR3 DNA reads TGTGCCAGCAGTTATATTAAGGGCGGGGAGCTGTTTTTT.